These T cell receptor beta chains were read from a single sample in a study of blood T cells in healthy people across ages. TCRdb independently ran MiXCR on the 5' RACE reads; one entry per CDR3 protein. The sample lists fewer than 900,000 distinct CDR3 sequences, roughly 43% occurring once. The sample taken for sequencing was blood. The receptors come from a woman in her fifties or sixties in good health. The CDR3 runs from the conserved cysteine through the conserved F or W. Each record gives: J gene, V gene, D gene, clone size, CDR3 DNA, CDR3 protein. A D gene is named only where the DNA matches it firmly. Expanded clones are given a class, and other clones once, few, many or no size at all.

J gene: TRBJ2-1; V gene: TRBV7-3; D gene: NA; clone size: NA; CDR3 DNA: TGTGCCAGCAGCTCAAAGAGAAGGGAAAAATCCTACAATGAGCAGTTCTTC; CDR3 protein: CASSSKRREKSYNEQFF
J gene: TRBJ2-5; V gene: TRBV4-2; D gene: TRBD2; clone size: few; CDR3 DNA: TGTGCCAGCAGTTCTCGTCTAGCGGGAGGGACCCAGTACTTC; CDR3 protein: CASSSRLAGGTQYF
J gene: TRBJ2-3; V gene: TRBV9; D gene: NA; clone size: NA; CDR3 DNA: TGTGCCAGCAGCGTAGAGGGGGACACCACAGATACGCAGTATTTT; CDR3 protein: CASSVEGDTTDTQYF
J gene: TRBJ2-7; V gene: TRBV9; D gene: NA; clone size: many; CDR3 DNA: TGTGCCAGCAGCGTAGGCCCAACAAGCTCCTACGAGCAGTACTTC; CDR3 protein: CASSVGPTSSYEQYF
J gene: TRBJ2-5; V gene: TRBV7-2; D gene: TRBD2; clone size: NA; CDR3 DNA: TGTGCCAGCAGTTTGACTCTAGCGGAAGAGACCCAGTACTTC; CDR3 protein: CASSLTLAEETQYF
J gene: TRBJ2-7; V gene: TRBV29-1; D gene: NA; clone size: many; CDR3 DNA: TGCAGCGTTGAAATTCCGAGCTCCTACGAGCAGTACTTC; CDR3 protein: CSVEIPSSYEQYF
J gene: TRBJ2-1; V gene: TRBV7-9; D gene: TRBD1; clone size: NA; CDR3 DNA: TGTGCCAGCGGAGGACAGGGCTCTGTGAATGAGCAGTTCTTC; CDR3 protein: CASGGQGSVNEQFF
J gene: TRBJ2-5; V gene: TRBV29-1; D gene: TRBD2; clone size: NA; CDR3 DNA: TGCAGCGTTGCCCTACTAGCGGGACAAGAGACCCAGTACTTC; CDR3 protein: CSVALLAGQETQYF
J gene: TRBJ1-1; V gene: TRBV6-5; D gene: NA; clone size: NA; CDR3 DNA: TGTGCCAGCAAAGTCACCCGCCGGGGGGACACTGAAGCTTTCTTT; CDR3 protein: CASKVTRRGDTEAFF
J gene: TRBJ2-5; V gene: TRBV14; D gene: NA; clone size: NA; CDR3 DNA: TGTGCCAGCAGTCAAATAAAGACCCAGTACTTC; CDR3 protein: CASSQIKTQYF
J gene: TRBJ1-2; V gene: TRBV7-2; D gene: NA; clone size: few; CDR3 DNA: TGTGCCAGCAGCTTAGATCCAGGGAGTGGGTATGGCTACACCTTC; CDR3 protein: CASSLDPGSGYGYTF
J gene: TRBJ2-7; V gene: TRBV6-2/TRBV6-3; D gene: TRBD2; clone size: NA; CDR3 DNA: TGTGCCAGCATGGGACTAGCGGGAGCCTACGAGCAGTACTTC; CDR3 protein: CASMGLAGAYEQYF
J gene: TRBJ2-5; V gene: TRBV12-3/TRBV12-4; D gene: TRBD2; clone size: NA; CDR3 DNA: TGTGCCAGCAATCGAGCGGGAGCGAATGAGCAGTACTTC; CDR3 protein: CASNRAGANEQYF
J gene: TRBJ1-6; V gene: TRBV7-9; D gene: TRBD1; clone size: few; CDR3 DNA: TGTGCCAGCAGCTATGGGACAGGGGGTGACACCCTCCACTTT; CDR3 protein: CASSYGTGGDTLHF
J gene: TRBJ2-3; V gene: TRBV9; D gene: NA; clone size: few; CDR3 DNA: TGTGCCAGCAGCGTAATCGGGGAAACTCGCACAGATACGCAGTATTTT; CDR3 protein: CASSVIGETRTDTQYF
J gene: TRBJ2-6; V gene: TRBV6-2/TRBV6-3; D gene: TRBD1; clone size: NA; CDR3 DNA: TGTGCCAGCAGCCGCGACAGGGTAGCACCCAACGTCCTGACTTTC; CDR3 protein: CASSRDRVAPNVLTF
J gene: TRBJ2-1; V gene: TRBV18; D gene: TRBD2; clone size: few; CDR3 DNA: TGTGCCAGCTCACCATCTAGCGGGAGGAGCGGTGAGCAGTTCTTC; CDR3 protein: CASSPSSGRSGEQFF
J gene: TRBJ2-3; V gene: TRBV15; D gene: NA; clone size: few; CDR3 DNA: TGTGCCACCAGCAGCCCACTCGCGGCAGATACGCAGTATTTT; CDR3 protein: CATSSPLAADTQYF
J gene: TRBJ2-3; V gene: TRBV6-5; D gene: NA; clone size: NA; CDR3 DNA: TGTGCCAGCAGCAACGGAGGATATACGCAGTATTTT; CDR3 protein: CASSNGGYTQYF
J gene: TRBJ1-2; V gene: TRBV7-3; D gene: NA; clone size: NA; CDR3 DNA: TGTGCCAGCAGCTTCGACGGCGGGATAGGTGGCTACACCTTC; CDR3 protein: CASSFDGGIGGYTF
J gene: TRBJ2-7; V gene: TRBV20-1; D gene: NA; clone size: many; CDR3 DNA: TGCAGTGCTAGAGATCTCGGCTCCGCCTACGAGCAGTACTTC; CDR3 protein: CSARDLGSAYEQYF
J gene: TRBJ2-1; V gene: TRBV20-1; D gene: NA; clone size: many; CDR3 DNA: TGCAGTCCAGGGGAGGGGGGGAAGAATGAGCAGTTCTTC; CDR3 protein: CSPGEGGKNEQFF
J gene: TRBJ2-1; V gene: TRBV28; D gene: NA; clone size: few; CDR3 DNA: TGTGCCAGCAGTTTAATCTCAGGGCACACCTACAATGAGCAGTTCTTC; CDR3 protein: CASSLISGHTYNEQFF
J gene: TRBJ1-6; V gene: TRBV9; D gene: NA; clone size: few; CDR3 DNA: TGTGCCAGCAGCGTAGGGGCTGAGCCTAATTCACCCCTCCACTTT; CDR3 protein: CASSVGAEPNSPLHF
J gene: TRBJ1-2; V gene: TRBV4-3; D gene: NA; clone size: many; CDR3 DNA: TGCGCCAGCAGCCAAGATTACAGACGGAACTATGGCTACACCTTC; CDR3 protein: CASSQDYRRNYGYTF
J gene: TRBJ2-7; V gene: TRBV10-3; D gene: TRBD2; clone size: NA; CDR3 DNA: TGTGCCATCCGGGGGGGTTCAACCTACGAGCAGTACTTC; CDR3 protein: CAIRGGSTYEQYF
J gene: TRBJ1-1; V gene: TRBV9; D gene: NA; clone size: few; CDR3 DNA: TGTGCCAGCAGCGCGAATTACAGGGAACAGTCCATGAACACTGAAGCTTTCTTT; CDR3 protein: CASSANYREQSMNTEAFF
J gene: TRBJ2-7; V gene: TRBV7-9; D gene: NA; clone size: NA; CDR3 DNA: TGTGCCAGCTCCGGGACACTCCTTTTGGAGCAGTACTTC; CDR3 protein: CASSGTLLLEQYF
J gene: TRBJ2-3; V gene: TRBV9; D gene: NA; clone size: NA; CDR3 DNA: TGTGCCAGCAGCGCCCTCCCCCCGGGAGAAGGCACAGATACGCAGTATTTT; CDR3 protein: CASSALPPGEGTDTQYF
J gene: TRBJ2-1; V gene: TRBV5-4; D gene: TRBD2; clone size: few; CDR3 DNA: TGTGCCAGCAGCTTGGCGCGGGAGAGTTACAATGAGCAGTTCTTC; CDR3 protein: CASSLARESYNEQFF
J gene: TRBJ2-1; V gene: TRBV5-1; D gene: NA; clone size: few; CDR3 DNA: TGCGCCAGCAGCATAGGGACAAACAATGAGCAGTTCTTC; CDR3 protein: CASSIGTNNEQFF
J gene: TRBJ2-5; V gene: TRBV12-3/TRBV12-4; D gene: TRBD2; clone size: few; CDR3 DNA: TGTGCCAGCAGTGCCGCCCCGGGTGTCCTTGGGGGGGAACAGTACTTC; CDR3 protein: CASSAAPGVLGGEQYF
J gene: TRBJ2-3; V gene: TRBV5-1; D gene: TRBD2; clone size: NA; CDR3 DNA: TGCGCCAGCAGCTTGGGCCCCCTAGCGGGTGGAGATACGCAGTATTTT; CDR3 protein: CASSLGPLAGGDTQYF
J gene: TRBJ1-2; V gene: TRBV7-2; D gene: NA; clone size: many; CDR3 DNA: TGTGCCAGCAGTCCGAGGATATCCTATGGCTACACCTTC; CDR3 protein: CASSPRISYGYTF
J gene: TRBJ1-4; V gene: TRBV29-1; D gene: TRBD1; clone size: NA; CDR3 DNA: TGCAGCGTTGGGGGTTCAGGACAGGGAGAAAAACTGTTTTTT; CDR3 protein: CSVGGSGQGEKLFF
J gene: TRBJ2-6; V gene: TRBV7-9; D gene: TRBD1; clone size: few; CDR3 DNA: TGTGCCAGCAGCCCTACAGGGGGAGGTAGCTCTGGGGCCAACGTCCTGACTTTC; CDR3 protein: CASSPTGGGSSGANVLTF
J gene: TRBJ2-7; V gene: TRBV20-1; D gene: TRBD2; clone size: few; CDR3 DNA: TGCAGTGCTCATTTACCGGGACTAGCGGGAGGAGGGACCTACGAGCAGTACTTC; CDR3 protein: CSAHLPGLAGGGTYEQYF
J gene: TRBJ2-4; V gene: TRBV20-1; D gene: NA; clone size: many; CDR3 DNA: TGCAGTGCTCCGCCATTACAGGCTCTAATAGCCAAAAACATTCAGTACTTC; CDR3 protein: CSAPPLQALIAKNIQYF
J gene: TRBJ2-5; V gene: TRBV6-1; D gene: NA; clone size: NA; CDR3 DNA: TGTGCCAGCAGTGATATGGAGACCCAGTACTTC; CDR3 protein: CASSDMETQYF
J gene: TRBJ1-2; V gene: TRBV6-4; D gene: NA; clone size: NA; CDR3 DNA: TGTGCCAGCAGTGACTCAGGCAATTCTAACTATGGCTACACCTTC; CDR3 protein: CASSDSGNSNYGYTF
J gene: TRBJ2-1; V gene: TRBV7-3; D gene: NA; clone size: NA; CDR3 DNA: TGTGCCAGCAGCTTAACGGTCCGGGGGCTTTACAATGAGCAGTTCTTC; CDR3 protein: CASSLTVRGLYNEQFF